The clone carrying this TCR beta chain was found a few times. The germline CDR1 and CDR2 sequences are SGHRS and YFSETQ. Trimming cost V 4 bases and J 9 bases; bases outside gene matches: 11. The CDR3 has 15 residues. This specimen comes from a study of beta chain features in type 1 diabetes. Expressed TCRB transcripts were sequenced, since all the RNA that had been isolated was reverse transcribed. Sequencing of naive, central memory and regulatory T cell samples gave an average of roughly 3.5 million reads. Here immunoSEQ multiplex PCR was the method, and the copy in TCRdb shows in-frame clones only, minus some. This table has 300,000 to 350,000 clones, roughly 21% appearing once.

The genes are TRBV5-1 and TRBJ2-1, with 9 bases lining up with TRBD1. This clonotype originated in a woman aged 18-29 years in good health. Sequencing used naive CD4+ T cells from blood. The DNA of the CDR3 is TGCGCCAGCAGCGCCCACGGACAGGGGCGTAGTGAGCAGTTCTTC. Translated, it gives CASSAHGQGRSEQFF.